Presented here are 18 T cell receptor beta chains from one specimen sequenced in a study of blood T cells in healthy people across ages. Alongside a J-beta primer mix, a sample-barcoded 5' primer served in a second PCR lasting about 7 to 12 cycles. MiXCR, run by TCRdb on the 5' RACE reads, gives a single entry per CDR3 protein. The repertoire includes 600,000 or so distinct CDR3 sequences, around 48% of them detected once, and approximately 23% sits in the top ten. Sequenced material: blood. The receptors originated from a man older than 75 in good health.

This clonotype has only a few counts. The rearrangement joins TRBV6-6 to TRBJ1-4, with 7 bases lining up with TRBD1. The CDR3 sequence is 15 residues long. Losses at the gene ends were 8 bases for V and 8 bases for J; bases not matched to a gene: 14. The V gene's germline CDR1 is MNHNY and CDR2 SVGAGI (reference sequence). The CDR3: CASSRRGQGGEKLFF. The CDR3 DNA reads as TGTGCCAGCTCTCGGAGGGGGCAGGGTGGAGAAAAACTGTTTTTT.

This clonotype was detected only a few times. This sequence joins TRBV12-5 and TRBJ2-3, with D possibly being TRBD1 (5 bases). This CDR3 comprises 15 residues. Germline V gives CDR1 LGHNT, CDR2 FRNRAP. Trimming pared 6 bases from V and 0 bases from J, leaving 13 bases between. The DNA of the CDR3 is TGTGCTAGTGGAAGTCGACAGCGAAGCACAGATACGCAGTATTTT. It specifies CASGSRQRSTDTQYF.

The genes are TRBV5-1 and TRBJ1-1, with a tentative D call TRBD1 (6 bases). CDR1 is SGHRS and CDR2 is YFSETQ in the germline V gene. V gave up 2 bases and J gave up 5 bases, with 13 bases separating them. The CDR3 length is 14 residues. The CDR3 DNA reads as TGCGCCAGCAGCTTCGGGGGCTTGGGTACTGAAGCTTTCTTT. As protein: CASSFGGLGTEAFF.

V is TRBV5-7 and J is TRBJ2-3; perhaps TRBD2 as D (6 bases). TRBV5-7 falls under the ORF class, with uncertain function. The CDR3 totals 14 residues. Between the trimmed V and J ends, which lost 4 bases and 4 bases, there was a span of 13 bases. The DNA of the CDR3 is TGTGCCAGCAGCCTCGAGAGGGAGGCAGATACGCAGTATTTT. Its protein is CASSLEREADTQYF.

The CDR3 DNA reads as TGCGCCAGCAGCTTGGGGGTTCCTGGAAACACCATATATTTT. The encoded protein is CASSLGVPGNTIYF. The chain uses TRBV5-1 and TRBJ1-3; no firm D call. Trimming left V 0 bases short and J 2 bases short, with 6 bases between. Germline lookup yields CDR1 SGHRS and CDR2 YFSETQ. The CDR3 has 14 residues. Full variable domain (outside the CDR3, taken from reference TRBV5-1 and TRBJ1-3): KAGVTQTPRYLIKTRGQQVTLSCSPISGHRSVSWYQQTPGQGLQFLFEYFSETQRNKGNFPGRFSGRQFSNSRSEMNVSTLELGDSALYLCASSLGVPGNTIYFGEGSWLTVV.

CDR3 sequence: CSLRGNTEAFF. CDR3 nucleotide sequence: TGCAGTCTTAGGGGGAACACTGAAGCTTTCTTT. This chain uses TRBV20-1 with TRBJ1-1; the D gene is possibly TRBD1 (5 bases). The V gene lost 8 bases and the J gene lost 1 base, with 8 bases spanning the gap. The germline gives CDR1 DFQATT, CDR2 SNEGSKA (reference sequence). The CDR3 has 11 residues.

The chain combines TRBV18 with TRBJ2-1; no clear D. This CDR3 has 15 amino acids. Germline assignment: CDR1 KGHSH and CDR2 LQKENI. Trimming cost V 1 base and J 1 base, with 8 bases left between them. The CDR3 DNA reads TGTGCCAGCTCACCACTGCTAGGTTCCTACAATGAGCAGTTCTTC. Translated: CASSPLLGSYNEQFF.

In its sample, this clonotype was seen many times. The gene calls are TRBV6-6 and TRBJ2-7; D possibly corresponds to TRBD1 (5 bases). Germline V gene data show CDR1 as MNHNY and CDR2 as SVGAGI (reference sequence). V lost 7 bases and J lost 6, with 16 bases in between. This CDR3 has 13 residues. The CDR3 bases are TGTGCCAGCAAGGGTCCAGGGTCGGGCGAGCAGTACTTC. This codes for CASKGPGSGEQYF.

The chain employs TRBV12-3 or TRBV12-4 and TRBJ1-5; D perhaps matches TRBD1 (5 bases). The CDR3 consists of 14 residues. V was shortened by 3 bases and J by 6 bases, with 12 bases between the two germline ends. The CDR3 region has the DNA TGTGCCAGCAGTTTGGGGGGGGTGGCTCAGCCCCAGCATTTT. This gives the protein CASSLGGVAQPQHF.

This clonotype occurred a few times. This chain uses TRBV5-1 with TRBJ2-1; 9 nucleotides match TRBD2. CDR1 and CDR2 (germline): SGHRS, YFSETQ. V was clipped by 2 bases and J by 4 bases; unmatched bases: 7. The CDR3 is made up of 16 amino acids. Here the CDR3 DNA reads TGCGCCAGCAGCTTATTTCTAGCGGGGCAATACAATGAGCAGTTCTTC. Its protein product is CASSLFLAGQYNEQFF.

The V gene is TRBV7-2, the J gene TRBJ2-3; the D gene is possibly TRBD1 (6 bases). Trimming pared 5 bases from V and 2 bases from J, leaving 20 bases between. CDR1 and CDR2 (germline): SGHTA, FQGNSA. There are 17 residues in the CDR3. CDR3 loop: CASSLRSWGTTTDTQYF. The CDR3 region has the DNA TGTGCCAGCAGCCTCCGATCCTGGGGGACAACCACAGATACGCAGTATTTT.

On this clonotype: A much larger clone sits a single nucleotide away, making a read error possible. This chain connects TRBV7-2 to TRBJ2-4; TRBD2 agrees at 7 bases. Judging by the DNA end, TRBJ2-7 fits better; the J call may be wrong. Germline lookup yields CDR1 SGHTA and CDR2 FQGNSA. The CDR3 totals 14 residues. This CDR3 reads CTSSQRTSVYEQYF. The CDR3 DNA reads TGTACCAGCAGCCAGCGGACTAGTGTCTACGAGCAGTACTTC.

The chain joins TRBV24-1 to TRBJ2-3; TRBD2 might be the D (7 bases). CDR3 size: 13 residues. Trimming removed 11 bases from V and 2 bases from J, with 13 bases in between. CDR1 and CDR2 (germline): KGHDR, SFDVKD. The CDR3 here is CASRGGDTDTQYF. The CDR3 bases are TGTGCCAGCAGGGGAGGGGACACAGATACGCAGTATTTT.

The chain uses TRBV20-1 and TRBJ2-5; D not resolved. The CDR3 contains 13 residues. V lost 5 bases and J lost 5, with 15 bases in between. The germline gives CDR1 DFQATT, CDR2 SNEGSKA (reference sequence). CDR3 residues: CSAGPVGRETQYF. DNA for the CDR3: TGCAGTGCTGGGCCAGTGGGCCGGGAGACCCAGTACTTC.

The CDR3 reads CASRAQGAAKNIQYF. CDR3 sequence (DNA): TGTGCCAGCAGGGCGCAGGGGGCAGCCAAAAACATTCAGTACTTC. The chain recombines TRBV28 with TRBJ2-4; 8 bases are shared with TRBD1. This CDR3 spans 15 amino acids. The germline V gene has CDR1 MDHEN and CDR2 SYDVKM. V shed 6 bases and J 0 bases; nucleotides not matched to a gene: 4.

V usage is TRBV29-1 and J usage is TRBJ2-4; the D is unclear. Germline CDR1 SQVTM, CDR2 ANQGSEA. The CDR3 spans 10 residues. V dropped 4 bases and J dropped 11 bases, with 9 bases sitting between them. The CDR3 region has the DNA TGCAGCGTTGGTTCGTCGTTTCAGTACTTC. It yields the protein CSVGSSFQYF.

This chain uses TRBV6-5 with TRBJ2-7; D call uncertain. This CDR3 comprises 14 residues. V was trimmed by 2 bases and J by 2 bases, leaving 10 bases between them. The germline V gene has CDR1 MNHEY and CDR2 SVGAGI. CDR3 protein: CASSYAMSPYEQYF. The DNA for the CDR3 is TGTGCCAGCAGTTACGCGATGTCCCCCTACGAGCAGTACTTC.

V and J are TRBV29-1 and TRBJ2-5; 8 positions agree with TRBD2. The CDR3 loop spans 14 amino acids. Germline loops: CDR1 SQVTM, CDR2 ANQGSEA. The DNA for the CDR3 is TGCACCGCGGGAAGCGGGAGCCACCAAGAGACCCAGTACTTC. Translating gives CTAGSGSHQETQYF.